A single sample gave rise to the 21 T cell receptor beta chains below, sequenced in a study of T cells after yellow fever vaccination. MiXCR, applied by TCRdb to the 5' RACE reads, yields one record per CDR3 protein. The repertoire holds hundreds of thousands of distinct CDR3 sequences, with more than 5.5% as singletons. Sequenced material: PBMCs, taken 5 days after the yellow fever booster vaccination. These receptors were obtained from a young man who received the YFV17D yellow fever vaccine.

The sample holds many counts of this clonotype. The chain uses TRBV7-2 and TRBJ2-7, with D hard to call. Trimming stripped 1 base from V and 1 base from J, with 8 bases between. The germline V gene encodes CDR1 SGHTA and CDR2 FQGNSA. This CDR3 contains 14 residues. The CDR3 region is CASSLEAVSYEQYF. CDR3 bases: TGTGCCAGCAGCTTAGAAGCAGTATCCTACGAGCAGTACTTC.

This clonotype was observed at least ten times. The CDR3 nucleotides read TGTGCCAGCAGGGGGACTACCAACCCCTACGAGCAGTACTTC. This codes for CASRGTTNPYEQYF. J is TRBJ2-7 and V is TRBV12-3 or TRBV12-4; TRBD2 aligns across 7 bases. The CDR3 is made up of 14 amino acids. The junction had 7 bases not matched to a gene; V was cut back by 6 bases and J by 2 bases.

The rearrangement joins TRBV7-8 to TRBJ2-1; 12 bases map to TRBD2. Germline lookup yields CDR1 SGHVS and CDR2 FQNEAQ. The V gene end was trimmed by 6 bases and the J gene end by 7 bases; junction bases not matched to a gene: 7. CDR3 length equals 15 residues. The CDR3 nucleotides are TGTGCCAGCAGGCAACGACTAGCGGGAGATAATGAGCAGTTCTTC. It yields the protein CASRQRLAGDNEQFF.

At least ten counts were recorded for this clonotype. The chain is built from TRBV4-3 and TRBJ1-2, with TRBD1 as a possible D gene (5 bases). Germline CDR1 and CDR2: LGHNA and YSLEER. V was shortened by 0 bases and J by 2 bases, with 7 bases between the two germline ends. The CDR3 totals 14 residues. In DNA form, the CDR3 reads TGCGCCAGCAGCCAAGAAGGGGCCAACTATGGCTACACCTTC. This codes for CASSQEGANYGYTF.

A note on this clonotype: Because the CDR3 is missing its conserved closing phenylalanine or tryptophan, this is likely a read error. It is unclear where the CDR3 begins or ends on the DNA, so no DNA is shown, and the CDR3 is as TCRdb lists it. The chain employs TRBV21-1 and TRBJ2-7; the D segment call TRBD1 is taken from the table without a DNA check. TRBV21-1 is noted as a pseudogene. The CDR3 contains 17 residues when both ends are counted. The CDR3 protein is CASSSSEGSAGFYEQYY.

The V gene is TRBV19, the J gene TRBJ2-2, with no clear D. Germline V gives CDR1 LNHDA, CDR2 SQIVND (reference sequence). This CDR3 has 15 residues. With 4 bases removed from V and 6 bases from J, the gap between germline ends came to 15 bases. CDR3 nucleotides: TGTGCCAGTAGTAATGCCGGAGTTGGCGCCGGGGAGCTGTTTTTT. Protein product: CASSNAGVGAGELFF. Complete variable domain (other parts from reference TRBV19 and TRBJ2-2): DGGITQSPKYLFRKEGQNVTLSCEQNLNHDAMYWYRQDPGQGLRLIYYSQIVNDFQKGDIAEGYSVSREKKESFPLTVTSAQKNPTAFYLCASSNAGVGAGELFFGEGSRLTVL.

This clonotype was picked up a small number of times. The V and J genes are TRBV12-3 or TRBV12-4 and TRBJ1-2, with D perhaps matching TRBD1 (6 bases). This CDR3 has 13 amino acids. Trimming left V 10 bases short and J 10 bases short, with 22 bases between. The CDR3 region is CAILSTTGGDYTF. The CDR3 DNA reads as TGTGCCATCCTCTCTACGACAGGTGGAGACTACACCTTC.

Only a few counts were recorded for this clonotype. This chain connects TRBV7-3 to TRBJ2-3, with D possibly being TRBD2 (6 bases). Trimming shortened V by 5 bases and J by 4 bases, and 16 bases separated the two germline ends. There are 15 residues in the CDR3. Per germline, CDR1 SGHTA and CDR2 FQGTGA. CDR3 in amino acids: CASSARAGGADTQYF. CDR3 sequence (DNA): TGTGCCAGCAGCGCCCGGGCCGGGGGAGCAGATACGCAGTATTTT.

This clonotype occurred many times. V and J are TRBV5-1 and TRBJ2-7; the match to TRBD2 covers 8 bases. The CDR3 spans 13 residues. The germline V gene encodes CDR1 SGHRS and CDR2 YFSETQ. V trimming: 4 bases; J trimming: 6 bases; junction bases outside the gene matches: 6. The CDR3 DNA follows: TGCGCCAGCAGCCCGGCGGGGGGCTTCGAGCAGTACTTC. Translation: CASSPAGGFEQYF.

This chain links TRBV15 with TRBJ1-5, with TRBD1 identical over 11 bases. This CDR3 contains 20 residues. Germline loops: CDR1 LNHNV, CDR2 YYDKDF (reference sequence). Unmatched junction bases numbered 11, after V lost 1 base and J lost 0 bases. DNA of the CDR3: TGTGCCACCAGCAGAGTTATCGGGACAGGGGGAAGTTATAGCAATCAGCCCCAGCATTTT. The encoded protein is CATSRVIGTGGSYSNQPQHF.

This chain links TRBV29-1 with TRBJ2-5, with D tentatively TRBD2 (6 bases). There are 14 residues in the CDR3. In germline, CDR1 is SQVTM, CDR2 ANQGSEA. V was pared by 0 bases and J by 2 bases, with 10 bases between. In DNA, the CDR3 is TGCAGCGTTGAAGAACAGCGGGCGCAAGAGACCCAGTACTTC. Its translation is CSVEEQRAQETQYF.

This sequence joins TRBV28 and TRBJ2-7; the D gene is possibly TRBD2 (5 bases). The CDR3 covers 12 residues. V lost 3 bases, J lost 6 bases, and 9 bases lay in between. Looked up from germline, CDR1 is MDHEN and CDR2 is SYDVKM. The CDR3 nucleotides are TGTGCCAGCAGTTTCGGGATGGCCGAGCAGTACTTC. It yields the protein CASSFGMAEQYF. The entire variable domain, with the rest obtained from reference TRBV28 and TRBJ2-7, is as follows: DVKVTQSSRYLVKRTGEKVFLECVQDMDHENMFWYRQDPGLGLRLIYFSYDVKMKEKGDIPEGYSVSREKKERFSLILESASTNQTSMYLCASSFGMAEQYFGPGTRLTVT.

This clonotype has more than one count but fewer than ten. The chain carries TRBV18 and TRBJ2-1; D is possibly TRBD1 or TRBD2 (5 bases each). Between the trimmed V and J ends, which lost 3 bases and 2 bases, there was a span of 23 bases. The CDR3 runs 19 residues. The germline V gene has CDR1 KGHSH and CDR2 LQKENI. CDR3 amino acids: CASSPEEARGLAPYNEQFF. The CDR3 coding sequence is TGTGCCAGCTCACCCGAGGAAGCAAGGGGTCTAGCACCCTACAATGAGCAGTTCTTC.

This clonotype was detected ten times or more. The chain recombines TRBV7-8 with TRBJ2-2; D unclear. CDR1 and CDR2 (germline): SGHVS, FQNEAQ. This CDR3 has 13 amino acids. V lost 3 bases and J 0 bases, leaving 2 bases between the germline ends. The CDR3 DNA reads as TGTGCCAGCAGCTTTGCGAACACCGGGGAGCTGTTTTTT. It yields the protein CASSFANTGELFF. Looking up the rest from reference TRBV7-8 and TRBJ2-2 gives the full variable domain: GAGVSQSPRYKVAKRGQDVALRCDPISGHVSLFWYQQALGQGPEFLTYFQNEAQLDKSGLPSDRFFAERPEGSVSTLKIQRTQQEDSAVYLCASSFANTGELFFGEGSRLTVL.

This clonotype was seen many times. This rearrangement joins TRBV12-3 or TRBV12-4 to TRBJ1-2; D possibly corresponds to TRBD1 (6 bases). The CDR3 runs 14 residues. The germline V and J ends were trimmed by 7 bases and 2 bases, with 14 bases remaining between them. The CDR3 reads CASTYGGGNYGYTF. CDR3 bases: TGTGCCAGCACTTACGGGGGCGGGAACTATGGCTACACCTTC.

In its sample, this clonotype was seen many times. The CDR3: CASSFPGQETQYF. The CDR3 DNA follows: TGCGCCAGCAGCTTCCCAGGCCAAGAGACCCAGTACTTC. The chain is built from TRBV5-1 and TRBJ2-5, with D uncertain. CDR1 and CDR2 (germline): SGHRS, YFSETQ. The CDR3 covers 13 residues. The V gene lost 2 bases and the J gene lost 1 base, with 6 bases spanning the gap.

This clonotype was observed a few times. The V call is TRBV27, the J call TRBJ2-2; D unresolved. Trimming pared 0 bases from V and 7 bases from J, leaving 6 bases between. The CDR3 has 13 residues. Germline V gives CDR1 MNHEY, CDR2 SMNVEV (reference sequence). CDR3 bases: TGTGCCAGCAGTTTATCTGCCGGCGGGGAGCTGTTTTTT. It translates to CASSLSAGGELFF.

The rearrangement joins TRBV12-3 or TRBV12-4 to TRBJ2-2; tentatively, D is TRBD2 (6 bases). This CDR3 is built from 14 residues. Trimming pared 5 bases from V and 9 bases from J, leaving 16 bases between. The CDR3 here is CASSMRLVSRELFF. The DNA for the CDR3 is TGTGCCAGCAGTATGAGACTAGTTAGCCGGGAGCTGTTTTTT.

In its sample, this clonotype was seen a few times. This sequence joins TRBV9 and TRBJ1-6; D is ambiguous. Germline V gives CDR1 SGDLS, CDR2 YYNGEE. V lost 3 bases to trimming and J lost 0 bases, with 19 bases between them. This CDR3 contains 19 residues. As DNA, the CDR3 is TGTGCCAGCAGCGGAGCCGCCCCCGGGGAGAGCTCCTATAATTCACCCCTCCACTTT. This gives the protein CASSGAAPGESSYNSPLHF.

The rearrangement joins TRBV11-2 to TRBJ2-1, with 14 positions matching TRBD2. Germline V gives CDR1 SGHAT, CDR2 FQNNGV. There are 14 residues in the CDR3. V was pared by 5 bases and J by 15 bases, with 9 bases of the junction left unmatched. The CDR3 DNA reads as TGTGCCAGCAGCCGCGGGGGGACTAGCGGGAGAGGGTTCTTC. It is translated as CASSRGGTSGRGFF.

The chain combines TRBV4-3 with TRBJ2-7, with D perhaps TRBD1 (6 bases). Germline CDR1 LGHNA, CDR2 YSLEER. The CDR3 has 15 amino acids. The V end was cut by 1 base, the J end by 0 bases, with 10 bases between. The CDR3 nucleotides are TGCGCCAGCAGCCAAGGTTACAGGGCCTCCTACGAGCAGTACTTC. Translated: CASSQGYRASYEQYF.